These 21 T cell receptor beta chains came from one sample sequenced in a study of a mutant IDH1 vaccine in newly diagnosed glioma. Sequencing was performed with immunoSEQ multiplex PCR; in TCRdb, only in-frame clones are kept and a portion is missing. The sample shows just under 95,000 clones, roughly 77% of them seen only once. Time point here: baseline, week 1 (first vaccination visit). The treatment: pre-vaccination baseline after standard-of-care therapy. Sample: PBMCs, taken from a glioma patient treated with radiotherapy, temozolomide or both. These receptors were collected from a man between 35 and 55 years old with glioma.

This sequence joins TRBV7-8 and TRBJ1-5; D remains ambiguous. V was pared by 6 bases and J by 4 bases, with 13 bases between. Germline V gene lookup returns CDR1 SGHVS and CDR2 FQNEAQ. The CDR3 covers 14 residues. Here the CDR3 DNA reads TGTGCCAGCAGTTTCGGCCGGCGGAATCAGCCCCAGCATTTT. This translates into CASSFGRRNQPQHF.

This chain uses TRBV6-6 with TRBJ2-4; no clear D gene. This CDR3 is 10 amino acids long. CDR1 is MNHNY and CDR2 is SVGAGI in the germline V gene (reference sequence). Trimming removed 6 bases from V and 10 bases from J, with 7 bases in between. The CDR3 region has the DNA TGTGCCAGCAGCCACCTTATTCAGTACTTC. This translates into CASSHLIQYF.

This sequence joins TRBV7-2 and TRBJ2-1; 11 bases match TRBD1. The CDR3 is made up of 17 amino acids. J gave up 9 bases and V 4 bases, and 14 bases lay outside the gene matches. Germline CDR1 reads SGHTA; CDR2 reads FQGNSA. The CDR3 coding sequence is TGTGCCAGCAGCTCCCGGAGCCGGGACAGGGGGAAGGTTGAGCAGTTCTTC. It is translated as CASSSRSRDRGKVEQFF.

This sequence joins TRBV15 and TRBJ2-5; TRBD1 aligns across 7 bases. The germline V gene encodes CDR1 LNHNV and CDR2 YYDKDF (reference sequence). The CDR3 runs to 14 residues. V gave up 5 bases and J gave up 2 bases; unmatched junction bases: 5. This chain's CDR3 is CATSPWDSQETQYF. The CDR3 region has the DNA TGTGCCACCAGCCCATGGGACAGTCAAGAGACCCAGTACTTC.

The CDR3 loop reads CASSSARGQYEQYF. CDR3 DNA: TGTGCCAGCAGCTCTGCGAGAGGGCAGTACGAGCAGTACTTC. This chain uses TRBV7-9 with TRBJ2-7, with D possibly being TRBD2 (5 bases). CDR3 size: 14 residues. Germline CDR1 reads SEHNR; CDR2 reads FQNEAQ (reference sequence). The germline V and J ends were trimmed by 4 bases and 4 bases, with 14 bases remaining between them.

This clone occurred once. The J gene is TRBJ2-1, the V gene TRBV7-6; 8 bases are a match to TRBD2. There are 15 residues in the CDR3. J lost 7 bases, V lost 2 bases, and 7 bases had no gene match. The germline V gene has CDR1 SGHVS and CDR2 FNYEAQ. CDR3 coding DNA: TGTGCCAGCAGCTTAAGGACCGGGAGGGGAAATGAGCAGTTCTTC. This gives the protein CASSLRTGRGNEQFF.

In its sample, this clone was seen a few times. This chain joins TRBV28 and TRBJ2-3; 7 bases are shared with TRBD2. The ends lost 7 bases at V and 0 bases at J; junction bases unmatched: 10. CDR1 and CDR2 from the germline V gene are MDHEN and SYDVKM. This CDR3 has 16 amino acids. The CDR3 sequence is CASNSAERDSTDTQYF. The CDR3 DNA reads as TGTGCCAGCAATTCTGCTGAGCGGGATAGCACAGATACGCAGTATTTT. Supplemented by reference TRBV28 and TRBJ2-3, the full variable domain reads DVKVTQSSRYLVKRTGEKVFLECVQDMDHENMFWYRQDPGLGLRLIYFSYDVKMKEKGDIPEGYSVSREKKERFSLILESASTNQTSMYLCASNSAERDSTDTQYFGPGTRLTVL.

The chain has TRBV5-4 and TRBJ2-3, with a possible D match to TRBD1 (6 bases). The CDR3 has 17 residues. Germline V gene lookup returns CDR1 SGHNT and CDR2 YYREEE (reference sequence). V lost 4 bases and J lost 4, with 22 bases in between. As DNA, the CDR3 is TGTGCCAGCAGCCGTCCCGGGACATTAACGGGGTCAGATACGCAGTATTTT. It yields the protein CASSRPGTLTGSDTQYF.

The rearrangement uses TRBV7-9 and TRBJ2-3; D tentatively fits TRBD1 or TRBD2 (5 bases each). Germline CDR1 and CDR2: SEHNR and FQNEAQ (reference sequence). CDR3 length: 14 residues. V shed 5 bases and J shed 5 bases, with 14 bases lying between them. The chain's CDR3 is CASSRSGGGDTQYF. For the CDR3, the DNA is TGTGCCAGCAGCCGTAGTGGGGGTGGAGATACGCAGTATTTT.

The chain recombines TRBV19 with TRBJ1-2; D not resolved. Trimming stripped 11 bases from V and 3 bases from J, with 16 bases between. This CDR3 contains 13 residues. From germline, CDR1 is LNHDA and CDR2 SQIVND (reference sequence). The CDR3 sequence is CAGRTVGDYGYTF. The CDR3 DNA sequence: TGTGCCGGGCGAACAGTCGGGGACTATGGCTACACCTTC.

The chain joins TRBV15 to TRBJ2-5; D perhaps matches TRBD1 (6 bases). Germline V gives CDR1 LNHNV, CDR2 YYDKDF (reference sequence). The CDR3 contains 15 residues. Trimming pared 1 base from V and 5 bases from J, leaving 14 bases between. The CDR3 spells CATSRGLQGLETQYF. In DNA form, the CDR3 reads TGTGCCACCAGCAGAGGCCTACAGGGTCTGGAGACCCAGTACTTC.

The chain employs TRBV5-1 and TRBJ2-1, with TRBD2 matching over 11 bases. Germline CDR1 and CDR2: SGHRS and YFSETQ. The ends lost 0 bases at V and 7 bases at J; junction bases unmatched: 6. This CDR3 contains 16 residues. Here the CDR3 reads CASSLEVAGGLNEQFF. The DNA for the CDR3 is TGCGCCAGCAGCTTGGAGGTAGCGGGAGGGCTGAATGAGCAGTTCTTC.

The genes are TRBV5-1 and TRBJ1-1; D ambiguous. V shed 1 base and J shed 6 bases, with 13 bases lying between them. Germline values: CDR1 SGHRS, CDR2 YFSETQ. The CDR3 has 14 amino acids. The CDR3 bases are TGCGCCAGCAGCTTGAATTTGATTGGCCCTGAAGCTTTCTTT. Its protein product is CASSLNLIGPEAFF.

V usage is TRBV19 and J usage is TRBJ1-5; D may be TRBD1 (6 bases). The length of the CDR3 is 16 residues. Deletions cut 7 bases from V and 3 bases from J, with 19 bases between. CDR1 is LNHDA, CDR2 SQIVND, per germline (reference sequence). In DNA form, the CDR3 reads TGTGCCAGTAACCCTATCCCGGGGGGGGCCAATCAGCCCCAGCATTTT. Protein sequence: CASNPIPGGANQPQHF.

The chain has TRBV14 and TRBJ2-5, with D unclear. The DNA matches TRBJ2-7 better at its end, which makes the J call doubtful. The CDR3 runs 14 residues. The germline gives CDR1 SGHDN, CDR2 FVKESK. In nucleotides, the CDR3 is TGTGCCAGCAGCCAAATGGCCCAATCCTACGAGCAGTACTTC. Translated: CASSQMAQSYEQYF.

A few counts support this clone. The V gene is TRBV2, the J gene TRBJ1-1; no clear D gene. V lost 1 base and J 5 bases, leaving 8 bases between the germline ends. The CDR3 runs to 13 residues. CDR1 SNHLY and CDR2 FYNNEI come from the germline V gene. This chain's CDR3 is CASSEVGRTEAFF. DNA for the CDR3: TGTGCCAGCAGTGAAGTGGGGAGGACTGAAGCTTTCTTT.

This chain uses TRBV7-6 with TRBJ1-1, with 8 nucleotides matching TRBD1. The germline gives CDR1 SGHVS, CDR2 FNYEAQ. V was pared by 0 bases and J by 1 base, with 4 bases of the junction left unmatched. The CDR3 has 16 amino acids. The CDR3 sequence is CASSLAGTGANTEAFF. The CDR3 DNA reads as TGTGCCAGCAGCTTAGCCGGGACAGGAGCGAACACTGAAGCTTTCTTT.

The sample holds one count of this clone. V gene TRBV7-8 combines with J gene TRBJ2-6; D unresolved. V was shortened by 2 bases and J by 0 bases, with 5 bases between the two germline ends. Germline lookup yields CDR1 SGHVS and CDR2 FQNEAQ. This CDR3 is built from 15 residues. The CDR3 is CASSLPSSGANVLTF. CDR3 in DNA: TGTGCCAGCAGCTTACCCTCCTCTGGGGCCAACGTCCTGACTTTC.

This clone was observed a few times. The V gene is TRBV4-1, the J gene TRBJ2-2; the D is unclear. The CDR3 loop spans 12 amino acids. V lost 4 bases and J lost 2, with 2 bases in between. Germline CDR1 reads MGHRA; CDR2 reads YSYEKL. The CDR3 DNA reads as TGCGCCAGCAGCCGAAACACCGGGGAGCTGTTTTTT. It yields the protein CASSRNTGELFF.

This clone was found a few times. This chain joins TRBV19 and TRBJ1-6; 10 nucleotides line up with TRBD1. The CDR3 spans 19 residues. With 5 bases clipped from V and 0 bases from J, the junction kept 10 bases outside the gene matches. Looked up from germline, CDR1 is LNHDA and CDR2 is SQIVND (reference sequence). CDR3 in DNA: TGTGCCAGTAGTGTCTTCCGGGACAGGGGCTTCTCCTATAATTCACCCCTCCACTTT. It codes for CASSVFRDRGFSYNSPLHF.

The CDR3 is CASSPRVPTGWRGTEAFF. For the CDR3, the DNA is TGTGCCAGCAGCCCAAGGGTCCCGACAGGGTGGAGGGGCACTGAAGCTTTCTTT. The chain links TRBV4-2 to TRBJ1-1, with 7 bases aligning to TRBD1. This CDR3 contains 18 residues. Unmatched junction bases numbered 18, after V lost 4 bases and J lost 4 bases. Germline values: CDR1 LGHNA, CDR2 YNFKEQ.